This TCR beta chain was obtained from a study of cytomegalovirus exposure and HLA in healthy donors. The PCR made use of 60 Vbeta and 13 Jbeta primers. The data were produced by immunoSEQ multiplex PCR, yet TCRdb's version contains in-frame clones alone and is incomplete. The sample yields more than 200,000 clones, almost 80% seen once. The CDR3 sequence is 16 residues long. The trim removed 0 bases at V and 5 bases at J, leaving 8 bases unmatched. The V gene's germline CDR1 is LGHNA and CDR2 YSLEER. Study-level results: Among TCR sequences, most were rare, though some public TCRs appeared in many donors. The authors considered a cluster of highly shared sequence variants likely to be a sequencing artifact. The classifier was said to identify cytomegalovirus status with high specificity and sensitivity.

This clone came up a few times. As yet, its antigen is unknown. The gene calls are TRBV4-3 and TRBJ2-5; 8 bases line up with TRBD1. Sequenced material: PBMCs. The receptor was derived from a young man in good health and CMV-seronegative. DNA for the CDR3: TGCGCCAGCAGCCAAGATTGGGGCAGGGGGCTGGAGACCCAGTACTTC. As protein: CASSQDWGRGLETQYF.